These 7 T cell receptor beta chains were all obtained from the same sample, sequenced in a study of blood T cell repertoires in COVID-19. Measured with immunoSEQ multiplex PCR; TCRdb has only the in-frame clones, and not every one. This table holds about 52,000 clones, approximately 80% found once. Sequences were obtained from peripheral blood. These receptors originate from a man older than 75 with COVID-19, enrolled during active disease.

This chain connects TRBV5-4 to TRBJ2-7; 8 bases agree with TRBD1. The CDR3 totals 14 residues. Germline CDR1 and CDR2: SGHNT and YYREEE (reference sequence). With 4 bases clipped from V and 0 bases from J, the junction kept 3 bases outside the gene matches. CDR3 bases: TGTGCCAGCAGCCGGGGACAGGACTCCTACGAGCAGTACTTC. Protein sequence: CASSRGQDSYEQYF.

The sample holds a few counts of this clone. This rearrangement joins TRBV29-1 to TRBJ1-5; 8 nucleotides line up with TRBD1. CDR1 and CDR2 (germline): SQVTM, ANQGSEA. V gave up 6 bases and J gave up 5 bases; unmatched junction bases: 6. The length of the CDR3 is 13 residues. CDR3 loop: CSVQGALDQPQHF. DNA of the CDR3: TGCAGCGTCCAGGGGGCGTTGGATCAGCCCCAGCATTTT.

V usage is TRBV30 and J usage is TRBJ2-2; 8 positions agree with TRBD1. The CDR3 is 14 amino acids. With V trimmed by 1 base and J by 6 bases, 4 bases remained unmatched. Per the germline V gene, CDR1 is GTSNPN and CDR2 is SVGIG (reference sequence). CDR3 DNA: TGTGCCTGGAGTGGCAGGACAGGGCCCGGGGAGCTGTTTTTT. This encodes CAWSGRTGPGELFF.

The V and J genes are TRBV10-3 and TRBJ1-1; 7 nucleotides line up with TRBD1. The CDR3 has 14 amino acids. V was pared by 6 bases and J by 4 bases, with 8 bases of the junction left unmatched. Germline V lookup: CDR1 ENHRY, CDR2 SYGVKD. CDR3 nucleotide sequence: TGTGCCATCAGAAGACAGGGATTTGGCACTGAAGCTTTCTTT. Translated, it gives CAIRRQGFGTEAFF.

The chain combines TRBV25-1 with TRBJ2-7; TRBD1 agrees at 9 bases. This CDR3 is built from 15 residues. The J segment lost 4 bases and the V segment lost 1 base, leaving 5 bases of the junction unmatched. Germline values: CDR1 MGHDK, CDR2 SYGVNS. Here the CDR3 DNA reads TGTGCCAGCAGTGAATTGGGGGACAGGGCTTACGAGCAGTACTTC. Amino acids: CASSELGDRAYEQYF.

This clone was detected only a few times. The chain employs TRBV11-2 and TRBJ1-2; TRBD1 agrees at 7 bases. V shed 2 bases and J 6 bases; nucleotides not matched to a gene: 6. The CDR3 extends over 14 amino acids. Germline loops: CDR1 SGHAT, CDR2 FQNNGV. The CDR3 is CASSLRGQWDGYTF. Written as DNA, the CDR3 is TGTGCCAGCAGCTTACGGGGACAGTGGGATGGCTACACCTTC.

This chain links TRBV27 with TRBJ2-6, with no clear D. V lost 6 bases, J lost 0 bases, and 9 bases lay in between. Germline CDR1 is MNHEY and CDR2 is SMNVEV (reference sequence). The length of the CDR3 is 15 residues. CDR3: CASSPSLSGANVLTF. In DNA, the CDR3 is TGTGCCAGCAGCCCGTCTCTCTCTGGGGCCAACGTCCTGACTTTC.